Listed below are T cell receptor beta chains from one sample, sequenced in a study of human CD8 memory T cell subsets. TCRdb re-called the 5' RACE reads and catalogs CDR3 proteins one per entry, DNA excluded. This sample's clone table lists roughly 10,000 distinct CDR3 sequences. Sequencing was performed on CD8+ T cells from PBMCs. All receptors derive from a human donor in good health. Each CDR3 is given with its conserved first and last residue. Clone size is stated in some rows and not others, as once, few, many or a class when expanded.

cdr3_aa	j_call	v_call	clone_size
CASSDSGTAYTGELFF	TRBJ2-2	TRBV14	-
CASSQGASGVQETQYF	TRBJ2-5	TRBV4-2	-
CASSTGEWEQYF	TRBJ2-7	TRBV7-9	medium-sized
CASSAPADNEQFF	TRBJ2-1	TRBV9	-
CSARDMGGNSPLHF	TRBJ1-6	TRBV20-1	-
CSVDQGVGELFF	TRBJ2-2	TRBV29-1	-
CASSLESGAYEQYF	TRBJ2-7	TRBV11-2	-
CATRSRDGYYEQYF	TRBJ2-7	TRBV19	-
CASSLRDRYNEQFF	TRBJ2-1	TRBV7-3	-
CSARDYRGEADTQYF	TRBJ2-3	TRBV20-1	-
CASSLAGQGYEQYF	TRBJ2-7	TRBV12-3/TRBV12-4	-
CASRDRDSNQPQHF	TRBJ1-5	TRBV19	-
CASSQYGSAGRETQYF	TRBJ2-5	TRBV11-2	-
CASSERAGVNTEAFF	TRBJ1-1	TRBV2	-
CASSYQNTGELFF	TRBJ2-2	TRBV6-5	-
CASSPLPHQLMSSNYGYTF	TRBJ1-2	TRBV7-2	-